The present entry profiles one TCR beta chain with its context. Patients chosen for sequencing had CD8+CD57+ cells that had expanded, as shown by flow cytometry. This specimen comes from a study of CD8+CD57+ T cells in acquired aplastic anemia. The CDR3 sequence is 15 residues long. Germline-derived CDR1 and CDR2 are LNHDA and SQIVND (reference sequence). V shed 6 bases, J shed 7 bases, and the junction held 13 bases outside the gene matches. Investigators profiled TCR beta VDJ and CDR3 from genomic DNA template. TCRdb independently ran MiXCR on the reads; one entry per CDR3 protein. The sample yields about 120,000 distinct CDR3 sequences, 55% to 70% seen once.

This TCR came from a human donor with aplastic anemia. Material: sorted CD4+, CD8+, or CD8+CD57+ T cells (not recorded which) from PBMCs. This chain links TRBV19 with TRBJ2-7; 9 bases agree with TRBD1. The CDR3 bases are TGTGCCAGTAGCCCAGTCGACGGGACAGGGAAAGAGCAGTACTTC. Protein sequence: CASSPVDGTGKEQYF.